Following are 15 T cell receptor beta chains from one sample sequenced in a study of cytomegalovirus exposure and HLA in healthy donors (dated 2017 in TCRdb). The library came from the immunoSEQ multiplex PCR assay. For the multiplex PCR, a mixture combining 60 forward primers for TCR Vbeta segments and 13 reverse primers for TCR Jbeta segments was used. Held by TCRdb, this immuneACCESS table contains in-frame sequences only and omits some clones. Under half of the omission traces to an unresolved V gene where checked; the cause of the rest is unknown. The table for this sample lists just under 65,000 clones; 80% of them were counted only once. The ten most abundant clones make up almost 4.5% of the sample. The sequenced sample was PBMCs. The receptors originated from a woman in her twenties or thirties in good health and CMV-seronegative.

This chain joins TRBV9 and TRBJ1-2, with D tentatively TRBD1 (6 bases). The CDR3 contains 13 residues. Germline V lookup: CDR1 SGDLS, CDR2 YYNGEE. V was trimmed by 3 bases and J by 8 bases, leaving 14 bases between them. The CDR3, as DNA: TGTGCCAGCAGCGCCTCACAGGGTCACGGCTACACCTTC. Its translation: CASSASQGHGYTF.

The chain is built from TRBV6-5 and TRBJ1-6; D uncertain. The CDR3 length is 13 residues. V lost 6 bases, J lost 4 bases, and 7 bases lay in between. CDR1 MNHEY and CDR2 SVGAGI come from the germline V gene. The CDR3 is CASRSSYNSPLHF. DNA for the CDR3: TGTGCCAGCAGGAGTTCGTATAATTCACCCCTCCACTTT.

CDR3 sequence (DNA): TGTGCCTGGTCCCGGACAGGGGGTTGGGAGGCGAACACTGAAGCTTTCTTT. Translated, it gives CAWSRTGGWEANTEAFF. The chain carries TRBV30 and TRBJ1-1; 10 nucleotides match TRBD1. Germline loops: CDR1 GTSNPN, CDR2 SVGIG (reference sequence). CDR3 length: 17 residues. Trimming cost V 5 bases and J 1 base; bases outside gene matches: 13.

The chain employs TRBV2 and TRBJ1-5; TRBD1 matches at 7 bases. The trim removed 7 bases at V and 0 bases at J, leaving 6 bases unmatched. The V gene's germline CDR1 is SNHLY and CDR2 FYNNEI. The CDR3 spans 15 residues. This CDR3 reads CASTRDSYSNQPQHF. The DNA for the CDR3 is TGTGCCAGCACCAGGGACAGTTATAGCAATCAGCCCCAGCATTTT.

The chain links TRBV7-2 to TRBJ1-1; weak D call: TRBD1 (5 bases). V gave up 4 bases and J gave up 4 bases, with 28 bases separating them. Germline V gives CDR1 SGHTA, CDR2 FQGNSA. The CDR3 runs 19 residues. The CDR3 nucleotides are TGTGCCAGCAGCTGGGTCGGACTGGGCCAGCAACCGGGGGGCACTGAAGCTTTCTTT. It yields the protein CASSWVGLGQQPGGTEAFF.

This chain connects TRBV7-2 to TRBJ2-7; no reliable D call. Trimming left V 2 bases short and J 2 bases short, with 4 bases between. The V gene's germline CDR1 is SGHTA and CDR2 FQGNSA. This CDR3 is 12 amino acids long. The CDR3: CASSLQAYEQYF. CDR3 DNA sequence: TGTGCCAGCAGCTTACAGGCCTACGAGCAGTACTTC.

V gene TRBV4-1 combines with J gene TRBJ2-7, with TRBD1 as a possible D gene (5 bases). Trimming removed 1 base at V and 4 bases at J, with 17 bases between. Germline lookup yields CDR1 MGHRA and CDR2 YSYEKL. The CDR3 extends over 16 amino acids. The CDR3 protein is CASSQVGAHDRYEQYF. CDR3 nucleotides: TGCGCCAGCAGCCAAGTAGGGGCCCATGATCGGTACGAGCAGTACTTC.

This sequence joins TRBV7-9 and TRBJ1-2; 7 bases align to TRBD1. The germline CDR1 and CDR2 sequences are SEHNR and FQNEAQ (reference sequence). The CDR3 runs to 15 residues. The trim removed 1 base at V and 5 bases at J, leaving 7 bases unmatched. The CDR3: CASSLGQGLLYGYTF. Written as DNA, the CDR3 is TGTGCCAGCAGCTTAGGACAGGGCCTCTTATATGGCTACACCTTC.

The chain links TRBV29-1 to TRBJ1-2; D may be TRBD1 (5 bases). The germline V gene has CDR1 SQVTM and CDR2 ANQGSEA. V was pared by 4 bases and J by 7 bases, with 10 bases between. CDR3 length equals 11 residues. In DNA, the CDR3 is TGCAGCGTTGTTGGGGCTAGTGGCTACACCTTC. Protein sequence: CSVVGASGYTF.

The chain uses TRBV14 and TRBJ2-3; 7 bases align to TRBD2. Per the germline V gene, CDR1 is SGHDN and CDR2 is FVKESK. With 1 base clipped from V and 7 bases from J, the junction kept 11 bases outside the gene matches. This CDR3 contains 16 residues. CDR3 loop: CASSQGASGTGHTQYF. DNA of the CDR3: TGTGCCAGCAGCCAAGGGGCTAGCGGAACGGGTCATACGCAGTATTTT.

The rearrangement links TRBV9 to TRBJ2-7, with 9 bases identical to TRBD2. Germline lookup yields CDR1 SGDLS and CDR2 YYNGEE. This CDR3 comprises 14 residues. V lost 0 bases and J lost 7; bases outside the gene matches: 5. The CDR3: CASSVALAGSEQYF. CDR3 DNA: TGTGCCAGCAGCGTAGCGCTAGCGGGAAGTGAGCAGTACTTC.

The chain employs TRBV6-1 and TRBJ1-5, with a weak D call TRBD1 (5 bases). V was trimmed by 0 bases and J by 5 bases, leaving 11 bases between them. Germline assignment: CDR1 MNHNS and CDR2 SASEGT. This CDR3 comprises 15 residues. CDR3 coding DNA: TGTGCCAGCAGTGAAGCAGCAGGGAGGCATCAGCCCCAGCATTTT. It codes for CASSEAAGRHQPQHF.

This chain joins TRBV25-1 and TRBJ2-5; possible D gene TRBD1, 5 bases. The CDR3 consists of 14 residues. Trimming cost V 4 bases and J 5 bases, with 14 bases left between them. Per the germline V gene, CDR1 is MGHDK and CDR2 is SYGVNS. The CDR3 protein is CASSAHGAGETQYF. The CDR3 DNA sequence: TGTGCCAGCAGTGCTCATGGGGCAGGGGAGACCCAGTACTTC.

DNA for the CDR3: TGTGCCATCAGTGGCAGCGGGATATACAATGAGCAGTTCTTC. Translated: CAISGSGIYNEQFF. J is TRBJ2-1 and V is TRBV10-3, with 7 bases fitting TRBD2. The CDR3 has 14 residues. Trimming took 4 bases from V and 4 from J; bases not matched to a gene: 4. Germline V gene lookup returns CDR1 ENHRY and CDR2 SYGVKD.

CDR3 sequence: CASSRGDLDYNEQFF. The CDR3 DNA follows: TGTGCCAGCAGCCGCGGCGACTTGGACTACAATGAGCAGTTCTTC. V usage is TRBV7-9 and J usage is TRBJ2-1; D is unresolved. Between the trimmed V and J ends, which lost 5 bases and 3 bases, there was a span of 14 bases. CDR1 and CDR2 from the germline V gene are SEHNR and FQNEAQ (reference sequence). The CDR3 runs 15 residues.